The T cell receptor (beta chain) described here comes from a study of blood T cell repertoires in COVID-19. V lost 4 bases and J lost 5, with 24 bases in between. The CDR3 is 16 amino acids. Germline V gene sequence: CDR1 SQVTM, CDR2 ANQGSEA. Sequenced by immunoSEQ multiplex PCR; TCRdb stores in-frame clones only, minus some. This table holds around 46,000 clones, approximately 85% found once. The table lists this clone with many counts. The specimen sequenced was peripheral blood. The TCR comes from a woman older than 75 with COVID-19, enrolled during active disease. J is TRBJ2-7 and V is TRBV29-1, with a tentative D call TRBD1 (6 bases). This CDR3 reads CSVVTGWSGVVHEQYF. The DNA of the CDR3 is TGCAGCGTTGTAACCGGGTGGTCAGGGGTCGTCCACGAGCAGTACTTC.